One and the same sample provided the 30 T cell receptor beta chains below, sequenced in a study of shared T cell receptors in the human thymus. The assay was immunoSEQ multiplex PCR, and TCRdb's table has in-frame clones only and misses some. The sample yields over 450,000 clones, 70% to 80% seen once. This same sample was also taken into another study, of human thymus T cells.

Sequences were obtained from thymocytes. The receptor set was obtained from a boy less than two years old with a congenital heart defect.

J is TRBJ2-5 and V is TRBV4-2; TRBD2 matches at 15 bases. The J call may be mistaken, given a closer DNA end match to TRBJ2-7. The CDR3 has 17 amino acids. Germline V gives CDR1 LGHNA, CDR2 YNFKEQ. The CDR3 spells CASSPSMGLAGGYEQYF. CDR3 coding DNA: TGTGCCAGCAGCCCCAGTATGGGACTAGCGGGAGGATACGAGCAGTACTTC.

Comment on this clone: One end of the junction varies from germline; a read error may be responsible. V is TRBV7-7 and J is TRBJ2-3, with D maybe TRBD1 (5 bases). This CDR3 contains 13 residues. The germline V gene encodes CDR1 SSHAT and CDR2 FNYEAQ (reference sequence). This CDR3 reads CASSPLRVDTQYF. CDR3 sequence (DNA): TGTGCTAGCAGCCCCCTCAGGGTAGATACGCAGTATTTT.

The chain combines TRBV7-6 with TRBJ2-3; possible D gene TRBD2, 5 bases. This CDR3 contains 16 residues. Germline-derived CDR1 and CDR2 are SGHVS and FNYEAQ. V lost 4 bases to trimming and J lost 0 bases, with 14 bases between them. CDR3 sequence (DNA): TGTGCCAGCAGCTCCCCAACGGGGTTAAGCACAGATACGCAGTATTTT. Encoded protein: CASSSPTGLSTDTQYF.

The rearrangement links TRBV7-9 to TRBJ2-7, with D possibly TRBD1 on 5 matching bases. CDR1 and CDR2 from the germline V gene are SEHNR and FQNEAQ (reference sequence). This CDR3 contains 15 residues. V was pared by 1 base and J by 0 bases, with 10 bases between. The CDR3 DNA reads as TGTGCCAGCAGCTTAGGACAGAACCCCTCCTACGAGCAGTACTTC. Translation: CASSLGQNPSYEQYF.

The chain combines TRBV6-4 with TRBJ2-7, with 9 bases fitting TRBD1. Germline CDR1 reads MRHNA; CDR2 reads SNTAGT. The V and J ends lost 7 bases and 5 bases, in that order; junction bases with no gene match: 12. This CDR3 is 15 amino acids long. The CDR3 here is CASNRSDRGCNEQYF. CDR3 in DNA: TGTGCCAGCAATCGCTCAGACAGGGGGTGTAACGAGCAGTACTTC.

The rearrangement uses TRBV12-5 and TRBJ2-7; 10 bases align to TRBD1. CDR1 and CDR2 from the germline V gene are LGHNT and FRNRAP. J lost 8 bases, V lost 4 bases, and 26 bases had no gene match. The CDR3 runs 20 residues. The CDR3 DNA reads as TGTGCTAGTGGTTCTCAATGGGGGACAGGGGCCGATCATACGAGTAAGAAGCAGTACTTC. The encoded protein is CASGSQWGTGADHTSKKQYF.

This chain links TRBV15 with TRBJ2-1, with 13 bases aligning to TRBD2. The CDR3 spans 19 residues. Looked up from germline, CDR1 is LNHNV and CDR2 is YYDKDF (reference sequence). The ends lost 0 bases at V and 7 bases at J; junction bases unmatched: 12. CDR3 DNA: TGTGCCACCAGCAGAGATAAGGGGACTAGCGGGACCCTATGTAATGAGCAGTTCTTC. It translates to CATSRDKGTSGTLCNEQFF.

For this clone: This CDR3 is also generated by other DNA sequences in the sample. The chain couples TRBV5-6 to TRBJ2-7; 9 nucleotides align to TRBD2. Germline V gives CDR1 SGHDT, CDR2 YYEEEE. The V and J ends lost 4 bases and 6 bases, in that order; junction bases with no gene match: 23. The CDR3 spans 19 residues. The CDR3 sequence: CASSPWGGRKAGGPCEQYF. The CDR3 DNA reads as TGTGCCAGCAGCCCCTGGGGAGGGAGAAAGGCGGGAGGGCCTTGCGAGCAGTACTTC.

V usage is TRBV7-9 and J usage is TRBJ2-5; D ambiguous. Trimming removed 1 base from V and 2 bases from J, with 11 bases in between. CDR1 is SEHNR, CDR2 FQNEAQ, per germline (reference sequence). This CDR3 contains 15 residues. CDR3 sequence (DNA): TGTGCCAGCAGCTTAGGGCCCCGTGAACAAGAGACCCAGTACTTC. Amino acid sequence: CASSLGPREQETQYF.

A note on this clone: The same CDR3 arises from other DNA sequences in this sample as well. This sequence joins TRBV7-6 and TRBJ1-3; D is possibly TRBD1 (6 bases). The V gene's germline CDR1 is SGHVS and CDR2 FNYEAQ. The CDR3 length is 19 residues. V was trimmed by 2 bases and J by 0 bases, leaving 20 bases between them. This CDR3 is CASSLSQGHISSSGNTIYF. CDR3 sequence (DNA): TGTGCCAGCAGCTTAAGTCAGGGACATATCTCAAGCTCTGGAAACACCATATATTTT.

V is TRBV9 and J is TRBJ1-3; D perhaps matches TRBD1 (5 bases). Trimming stripped 4 bases from V and 2 bases from J, with 19 bases between. CDR3 length: 17 residues. Per the germline V gene, CDR1 is SGDLS and CDR2 is YYNGEE. The CDR3 bases are TGTGCCAGCAGCCCTGTGGGGCAGGTTGGACCTGGAAACACCATATATTTT. Amino acid sequence: CASSPVGQVGPGNTIYF.

This rearrangement joins TRBV25-1 to TRBJ2-5, with 8 bases matching TRBD1. Per the germline V gene, CDR1 is MGHDK and CDR2 is SYGVNS. The CDR3 totals 12 residues. J gave up 2 bases and V 10 bases, and 3 bases lay outside the gene matches. CDR3 DNA: TGTGCCACCCGACAGGGGCAAGAGACCCAGTACTTC. Amino acid sequence: CATRQGQETQYF.

The chain employs TRBV5-1 and TRBJ2-1, with 8 bases matching TRBD2. The CDR3 covers 18 residues. V lost 4 bases to trimming and J lost 5 bases; unmatched junction nucleotides: 17. CDR1 and CDR2 from the germline V gene are SGHRS and YFSETQ. The CDR3 sequence is CASSHRGGLRELDNEQFF. CDR3 coding DNA: TGCGCCAGCAGCCACCGGGGGGGCCTGCGGGAGCTCGACAATGAGCAGTTCTTC. Supplemented by reference TRBV5-1 and TRBJ2-1, the full variable domain reads KAGVTQTPRYLIKTRGQQVTLSCSPISGHRSVSWYQQTPGQGLQFLFEYFSETQRNKGNFPGRFSGRQFSNSRSEMNVSTLELGDSALYLCASSHRGGLRELDNEQFFGPGTRLTVL.

The genes are TRBV29-1 and TRBJ2-3, with D possibly matching TRBD1 (5 bases). Germline CDR1 is SQVTM and CDR2 is ANQGSEA. The V end was cut by 8 bases, the J end by 2 bases, with 17 bases between. This CDR3 spans 14 amino acids. Written as DNA, the CDR3 is TGCAGCCTCAGTGAGGACACAACCACAGATACGCAGTATTTT. Translated: CSLSEDTTTDTQYF.

This rearrangement joins TRBV11-3 to TRBJ2-7, with unresolved D. The V end lost 2 bases, the J end lost 1 base, and 21 bases lay between the germline ends. CDR3 length equals 18 residues. Germline V gene data show CDR1 as SGHNT and CDR2 as YENEEA. CDR3 sequence (DNA): TGTGCCAGCAGCTTACAAGTGCGGCAGTATGGGTTTTCCTACGAGCAGTACTTC. As protein: CASSLQVRQYGFSYEQYF.

V is TRBV6-5 and J is TRBJ2-5; the D gene is possibly TRBD1 (6 bases). Germline CDR1 MNHEY, CDR2 SVGAGI. With 2 bases removed from V and 5 bases from J, the gap between germline ends came to 6 bases. This CDR3 is built from 12 residues. DNA for the CDR3: TGTGCCAGCAGTTACAGGGGGGAGACCCAGTACTTC. As protein: CASSYRGETQYF.

Only one count was recorded for this clone. V is TRBV28 and J is TRBJ2-1; D is unresolved. The CDR3 is 15 residues long. The germline CDR1 and CDR2 sequences are MDHEN and SYDVKM. Trimming stripped 2 bases from V and 2 bases from J, with 10 bases between. The DNA of the CDR3 is TGTGCCAGCAGTTTAGAAGCGCCGACCTACAATGAGCAGTTCTTC. Amino acids: CASSLEAPTYNEQFF. Combining the CDR3 with reference TRBV28 and TRBJ2-1 gives the whole variable domain DVKVTQSSRYLVKRTGEKVFLECVQDMDHENMFWYRQDPGLGLRLIYFSYDVKMKEKGDIPEGYSVSREKKERFSLILESASTNQTSMYLCASSLEAPTYNEQFFGPGTRLTVL.

The CDR3 loop reads CASSLRGNGYTF. For the CDR3, the DNA is TGTGCCAGCAGTTTAAGAGGGAATGGCTACACCTTC. The V and J genes are TRBV28 and TRBJ1-2; D not resolved. With 2 bases removed from V and 6 bases from J, the gap between germline ends came to 7 bases. Germline CDR1 MDHEN, CDR2 SYDVKM. CDR3 length: 12 residues.

This clone was counted a few times. The chain recombines TRBV2 with TRBJ1-2, with no clear D. This CDR3 comprises 13 residues. V lost 6 bases and J 6 bases, leaving 14 bases between the germline ends. CDR1 and CDR2 from the germline V gene are SNHLY and FYNNEI. In nucleotides, the CDR3 is TGTGCCAGCAGGGATCTGGGGAGTGATGGCTACACCTTC. Translation: CASRDLGSDGYTF.

This clone was picked up one time. The V call is TRBV20-1, the J call TRBJ1-1, with no clear D. Germline assignment: CDR1 DFQATT and CDR2 SNEGSKA (reference sequence). This CDR3 contains 11 residues. With 3 bases removed from V and 4 bases from J, the gap between germline ends came to 6 bases. CDR3 DNA: TGCAGTGCTAGTCGGGTCACTGAAGCTTTCTTT. Its protein product is CSASRVTEAFF.

The CDR3: CSVEEGQGGEKLFF. CDR3 nucleotides: TGCAGCGTTGAAGAAGGACAGGGTGGTGAAAAACTGTTTTTT. The chain carries TRBV29-1 and TRBJ1-4; 8 bases line up with TRBD1. This CDR3 contains 14 residues. J gave up 7 bases and V 0 bases, and 4 bases lay outside the gene matches. CDR1 is SQVTM and CDR2 is ANQGSEA in the germline V gene.

The CDR3 region has the DNA TGTGCCAGCAGTTACTACGGACAGGGTGGGGCTGAAGCTTTCTTT. Its protein is CASSYYGQGGAEAFF. This rearrangement joins TRBV6-5 to TRBJ1-1, with 8 bases identical to TRBD1. CDR1 MNHEY and CDR2 SVGAGI come from the germline V gene. Trimming at V came to 1 base and at J to 6 bases, leaving 7 bases not matched to a gene. The CDR3 has 15 amino acids.

CDR3 amino acids: CASSVRDRGAGELFF. The CDR3 DNA reads as TGTGCCAGCAGCGTACGGGACAGGGGAGCCGGGGAGCTGTTTTTT. The chain recombines TRBV9 with TRBJ2-2; 10 bases are shared with TRBD1. From germline, CDR1 is SGDLS and CDR2 YYNGEE. Losses at the gene ends were 1 base for V and 6 bases for J; bases not matched to a gene: 3. This CDR3 has 15 amino acids.

This clone appeared once. V is TRBV19 and J is TRBJ1-5, with 12 bases lining up with TRBD1. Germline CDR1 is LNHDA and CDR2 is SQIVND (reference sequence). V trimming: 5 bases; J trimming: 7 bases; junction bases outside the gene matches: 9. CDR3 size: 16 residues. CDR3 sequence (DNA): TGTGCCAGTAGTCGCAGCGGGACAGGGGGCCGGCAGCCCCAGCATTTT. Translation: CASSRSGTGGRQPQHF.

This clone has a handful of counts. The chain recombines TRBV5-4 with TRBJ2-2, with 7 positions matching TRBD1. CDR1 and CDR2 (germline): SGHNT, YYREEE (reference sequence). V lost 4 bases to trimming and J lost 5 bases; unmatched junction nucleotides: 14. This CDR3 contains 17 residues. CDR3 DNA sequence: TGTGCCAGCAGCCGGGCGGCAGAGACAGGGAAGACCGGGGAGCTGTTTTTT. Translating it yields CASSRAAETGKTGELFF.

CDR3 bases: TGCGCCAGCAGCCAAGATCGGTACTCAAGACCGGGACTAGCGGGAGGGGTAGATACGCAGTATTTT. It specifies CASSQDRYSRPGLAGGVDTQYF. The V gene is TRBV4-3, the J gene TRBJ2-3; 16 bases map to TRBD2. V lost 0 bases, J lost 5 bases, and 17 bases stayed unmatched. Germline CDR1 LGHNA, CDR2 YSLEER. This CDR3 spans 22 amino acids.

This clone was picked up one time. The chain joins TRBV5-1 to TRBJ2-1; 15 bases map to TRBD2. V gave up 4 bases and J gave up 6 bases; unmatched junction bases: 8. The CDR3 has 17 residues. Germline CDR1 reads SGHRS; CDR2 reads YFSETQ. The CDR3 DNA is TGCGCCAGCAGCGCCGGACTAGCGGGAGGGTCGGGCAATGAGCAGTTCTTC. The encoded protein is CASSAGLAGGSGNEQFF.

This clone has just a few counts. The rearrangement joins TRBV6-1 to TRBJ1-2; TRBD1 matches 7 bases. Germline values: CDR1 MNHNS, CDR2 SASEGT. With 3 bases clipped from V and 3 bases from J, the junction kept 7 bases outside the gene matches. This CDR3 contains 15 residues. DNA of the CDR3: TGTGCCAGCAGTGATCACAGGGGCCCCCACTATGGCTACACCTTC. Amino acids: CASSDHRGPHYGYTF.

The chain has TRBV27 and TRBJ2-5, with D unresolved. Deletions cut 4 bases from V and 5 bases from J, with 14 bases between. The germline gives CDR1 MNHEY, CDR2 SMNVEV (reference sequence). This CDR3 has 14 residues. DNA for the CDR3: TGTGCCAGCAGTTCCGGGTGCCCCGGGGAGACCCAGTACTTC. The encoded protein is CASSSGCPGETQYF.

The chain joins TRBV5-8 to TRBJ2-6; 7 nucleotides align to TRBD1. This CDR3 comprises 16 residues. V was clipped by 4 bases and J by 2 bases; unmatched bases: 6. Per the germline V gene, CDR1 is SGHTS and CDR2 is YDEGEE. The CDR3 nucleotides read TGTGCCAGCAGCCAGGACAGGAGGACTGGGGCCAACGTCCTGACTTTC. Translating gives CASSQDRRTGANVLTF.